Below, 2 T cell receptor beta chains from the same sample are listed, as sequenced in a study of T-cell memory formation after mild COVID-19. TCRdb independently ran MiXCR on the 5' RACE reads; one entry per CDR3 protein. The table has around 320,000 distinct CDR3 sequences, about 13% seen once. Sequenced material: PBMCs or a T cell subset sorted from them (not recorded which). The receptors shown here come from a man aged 18 to 29 who had mild COVID-19 (a few samples of this study predate the infection). Cell type and time point are not known.

In its sample, this clonotype was seen a few times. This chain links TRBV6-2 or TRBV6-3 with TRBJ2-7; TRBD2 matches 13 bases. CDR1 is MNHEY, CDR2 SVGEGT, per germline. There are 15 residues in the CDR3. V lost 6 bases and J lost 3; bases outside the gene matches: 5. The CDR3 is CASSPGTSGVYEQYV. CDR3 bases: TGTGCCAGCAGCCCTGGGACTAGCGGGGTCTACGAGCAGTACGTC.

This clonotype was recorded a few times. V gene TRBV5-1 combines with J gene TRBJ1-6; no clear D. The CDR3 runs to 16 residues. The V end lost 0 bases, the J end lost 9 bases, and 16 bases lay between the germline ends. The germline CDR1 and CDR2 sequences are SGHRS and YFSETQ. CDR3 protein: CASSLAVAGDGSPLHF. CDR3 DNA: TGCGCCAGCAGCTTGGCCGTCGCAGGCGATGGTTCACCCCTCCACTTT.